The 7 T cell receptor beta chains listed next were all sequenced from one sample in a study of cytomegalovirus exposure and HLA in healthy donors. Primers: 60 Vbeta forward and 13 Jbeta reverse. Clones were sequenced by immunoSEQ multiplex PCR, and TCRdb holds only the in-frame ones, with some missing. The repertoire has roughly 100,000 clones, 75% to 80% of them found once; the top ten carry 5.8%. The sample comprised PBMCs. The receptor source for this set is a man in his sixties in good health and CMV-seropositive.

The rearrangement links TRBV5-1 to TRBJ2-1, with 9 nucleotides matching TRBD1. Germline V gene data show CDR1 as SGHRS and CDR2 as YFSETQ. V was clipped by 2 bases and J by 3 bases; unmatched bases: 3. The CDR3 totals 15 residues. This CDR3 reads CASSLQGAYYNEQFF. CDR3 DNA sequence: TGCGCCAGCAGCTTACAGGGGGCCTACTACAATGAGCAGTTCTTC.

This sequence joins TRBV5-1 and TRBJ1-1; D is perhaps TRBD1 (6 bases). The CDR3 runs 14 residues. V shed 6 bases and J shed 4 bases, with 16 bases lying between them. Germline V CDR1 and CDR2: SGHRS, YFSETQ. The CDR3 loop is CASTPDSLGTEAFF. DNA of the CDR3: TGCGCCAGCACCCCGGACAGTCTTGGCACTGAAGCTTTCTTT.

The V and J genes are TRBV19 and TRBJ1-4, with 7 bases that match TRBD1. J lost 8 bases, V lost 4 bases, and 7 bases had no gene match. The length of the CDR3 is 14 residues. The germline V gene encodes CDR1 LNHDA and CDR2 SQIVND (reference sequence). CDR3 region: CASSKQGWEEKLFF. The DNA for the CDR3 is TGTGCCAGTAGTAAACAGGGGTGGGAGGAAAAACTGTTTTTT. The full variable domain, with the rest looked up from reference TRBV19 and TRBJ1-4, is DGGITQSPKYLFRKEGQNVTLSCEQNLNHDAMYWYRQDPGQGLRLIYYSQIVNDFQKGDIAEGYSVSREKKESFPLTVTSAQKNPTAFYLCASSKQGWEEKLFFGSGTQLSVL.

V and J are TRBV5-1 and TRBJ2-7, with D maybe TRBD1 (7 bases). The CDR3 contains 15 residues. Germline CDR1 SGHRS, CDR2 YFSETQ. The ends were cut back, 3 bases at V and 6 bases at J, with 19 bases in the middle. The CDR3 sequence: CASSSTGRGGLEQYF. The CDR3 DNA follows: TGCGCCAGCAGCTCGACAGGGCGAGGGGGACTCGAGCAGTACTTC.

The chain employs TRBV18 and TRBJ2-1; perhaps TRBD1 as D (6 bases). Trimming shortened V by 3 bases and J by 0 bases, and 12 bases separated the two germline ends. There are 16 residues in the CDR3. Germline V gene sequence: CDR1 KGHSH, CDR2 LQKENI. The CDR3 region has the DNA TGTGCCAGCTCACCTCCGGACAGAAGCTCCTACAATGAGCAGTTCTTC. This codes for CASSPPDRSSYNEQFF.

This chain uses TRBV29-1 with TRBJ2-5; 7 bases are shared with TRBD2. The junction had 7 bases not matched to a gene; V was cut back by 4 bases and J by 5 bases. This CDR3 region has 13 residues. The germline CDR1 and CDR2 sequences are SQVTM and ANQGSEA. CDR3 sequence: CSVGVLGGETQYF. As DNA, the CDR3 is TGCAGCGTTGGGGTCCTGGGAGGGGAGACCCAGTACTTC.

This clone came up once. V is TRBV5-4 and J is TRBJ1-1; D ambiguous. CDR3 size: 13 residues. Trimming took 2 bases from V and 3 from J, leaving 8 bases between them. CDR1 is SGHNT, CDR2 YYREEE, per germline (reference sequence). CDR3 bases: TGTGCCAGCAGCTTAGTACGGGACACTGAAGCTTTCTTT. Translated, it gives CASSLVRDTEAFF.